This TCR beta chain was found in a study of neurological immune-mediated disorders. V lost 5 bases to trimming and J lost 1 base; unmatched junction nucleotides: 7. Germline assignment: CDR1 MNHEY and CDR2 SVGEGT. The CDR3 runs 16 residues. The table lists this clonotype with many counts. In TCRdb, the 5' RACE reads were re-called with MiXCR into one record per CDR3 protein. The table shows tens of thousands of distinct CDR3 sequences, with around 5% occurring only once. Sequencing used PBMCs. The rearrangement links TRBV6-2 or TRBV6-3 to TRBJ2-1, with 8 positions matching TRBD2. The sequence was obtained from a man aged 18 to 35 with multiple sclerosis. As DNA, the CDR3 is TGTGCCAGCAGTCAGAGCGGGAGTAAGTCCTACAATGAGCAGTTCTTC. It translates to CASSQSGSKSYNEQFF.